The rows below give T cell receptor beta chains drawn from one sample of a study of lymphopenia after photon versus proton radiotherapy. Clones were sequenced by immunoSEQ multiplex PCR, and TCRdb holds only the in-frame ones, with some missing. Of about 30,000 clones in the sample, just under 90% were seen once. The specimen comprised peripheral blood, sampled from a patient treated with proton-based radiotherapy. These receptor sequences come from a woman aged 60-70 years with cholangiocarcinoma. Some clones in this sample may be carry-over from other donors' samples. Both conserved end residues are part of each CDR3. D genes are given only for firm matches. A clone size is listed for some rows: how often the clone was seen (once, few, many), or a class if it is expanded.

size,D,V,J,CDR3,DNA
few,NA,TRBV6-5,TRBJ1-2,CASSYSGWDYGYTF,TGTGCCAGCAGTTACTCTGGATGGGACTATGGCTACACCTTC
NA,NA,TRBV18,TRBJ1-5,CASSSNRASNQPQHF,TGTGCCAGCTCATCTAACAGGGCTAGCAATCAGCCCCAGCATTTT
NA,NA,TRBV5-6,TRBJ1-1,CASSLGGRGTEAFF,TGTGCCAGCAGCCTTGGGGGTAGGGGCACTGAAGCTTTCTTT
NA,NA,TRBV2,TRBJ1-2,CASRLESNYGYTF,TGTGCCAGCAGGTTAGAATCTAACTATGGCTACACCTTC
NA,TRBD1,TRBV2,TRBJ2-7,CASSGTPGQGNEQYF,TGTGCCAGCAGTGGTACCCCGGGACAGGGAAACGAGCAGTACTTC
NA,NA,TRBV7-2,TRBJ2-3,CASSLVSTDTQYF,TGTGCCAGCAGCTTAGTCTCCACAGATACGCAGTATTTT
NA,TRBD1,TRBV30,TRBJ1-1,CAWSTALGDRDF,TGTGCCTGGAGTACTGCCTTGGGCGACAGGGATTTT
NA,TRBD2,TRBV29-1,TRBJ2-1,CSVERLAGGPEQFF,TGCAGCGTTGAAAGACTAGCGGGGGGACCGGAGCAGTTCTTC
NA,NA,TRBV5-1,TRBJ2-5,CASSQGPTNGETQYF,TGCGCCAGCAGCCAGGGACCCACCAATGGGGAGACCCAGTACTTC
NA,NA,TRBV5-4,TRBJ1-2,CASSLDELYGYTF,TGTGCCAGCAGCTTGGATGAGCTGTATGGCTACACCTTC
once,TRBD2,TRBV10-1,TRBJ2-5,CASSEGSGGGLETQYF,TGCGCCAGCAGTGAAGGTAGCGGGGGGGGTCTGGAGACCCAGTACTTC
NA,TRBD2,TRBV4-1,TRBJ2-1,CASSQGASGGGYNEQFF,TGCGCCAGCAGCCAAGGCGCTAGCGGAGGCGGCTACAATGAGCAGTTCTTC
NA,NA,TRBV7-2,TRBJ1-5,CASSLVPEGQPQHF,TGTGCCAGCAGCTTAGTGCCAGAGGGGCAGCCCCAGCATTTT
once,TRBD1,TRBV5-1,TRBJ2-5,CASSSPDRGETQYF,TGCGCCAGCAGCTCACCGGACAGGGGTGAGACCCAGTACTTC
NA,NA,TRBV15,TRBJ2-3,CATSRGSTDTQYF,TGTGCCACCAGCAGAGGGTCGACAGATACGCAGTATTTT
NA,TRBD2,TRBV7-9,TRBJ2-1,CASSLGLALNPEQFF,TGTGCCAGCAGCTTGGGACTAGCGCTAAACCCAGAGCAGTTCTTC
once,NA,TRBV7-9,TRBJ1-1,CASSKEPGTEAFF,TGTGCCAGCAGCAAGGAGCCGGGGACTGAAGCTTTCTTT
NA,NA,TRBV5-1,TRBJ2-6,CASSLAPGGANVLTF,TGCGCCAGCAGCTTGGCCCCGGGAGGGGCCAACGTCCTGACTTTC
once,NA,TRBV7-9,TRBJ2-7,CASSLGSGPYEQYF,TGTGCCAGCAGCTTAGGAAGCGGGCCCTACGAGCAGTACTTC
NA,NA,TRBV6-5,TRBJ2-2,CASSYRRGPNTGELFF,TGTGCCAGCAGTTACCGGCGGGGACCCAACACCGGGGAGCTGTTTTTT
NA,TRBD2,TRBV7-9,TRBJ2-1,CASSQTRLAGLSARNEQFF,TGTGCCAGCAGCCAGACCCGACTAGCGGGACTCTCGGCGAGAAATGAGCAGTTCTTC
NA,NA,TRBV7-9,TRBJ1-1,CASRFDMNTEAFF,TGTGCCAGCAGGTTTGACATGAACACTGAAGCTTTCTTT
NA,TRBD2,TRBV5-4,TRBJ2-3,CASSPGLAGEVADTQYF,TGCGCCAGCAGCCCTGGACTAGCGGGAGAGGTTGCAGATACGCAGTATTTT
NA,NA,TRBV4-1,TRBJ2-1,CASSHLITGTRRRNEQFF,TGCGCCAGCAGCCACCTGATAACCGGGACACGCAGGAGGAATGAGCAGTTCTTC
NA,NA,TRBV18,TRBJ2-3,CASSPRAITDTQYF,TGTGCCAGCTCACCACGGGCGATCACAGATACGCAGTATTTT
NA,NA,TRBV12-5,TRBJ2-6,CASGSLPPPSGANVLTF,TGTGCTAGTGGTTCCCTCCCACCGCCATCTGGGGCCAACGTCCTGACTTTC
NA,NA,TRBV5-1,TRBJ2-7,CASRRGPSEQYF,TGCGCCAGCAGACGAGGTCCCTCCGAGCAGTACTTC
NA,NA,TRBV27,TRBJ2-7,CASSLSIGYLSYEQYF,TGTGCCAGCAGTTTATCTATCGGGTATCTCTCCTACGAGCAGTACTTC
NA,NA,TRBV6-5,TRBJ1-1,CASSSTIAEAFF,TGTGCCAGCAGTTCCACTATCGCTGAAGCTTTCTTT
NA,TRBD1,TRBV11-2,TRBJ1-3,CASSLGDSHIYF,TGTGCCAGCAGCCTAGGGGACAGCCACATATATTTT
few,NA,TRBV9,TRBJ2-7,CASSAGTGMREQYF,TGTGCCAGCAGCGCCGGGACTGGGATGCGGGAGCAGTACTTC